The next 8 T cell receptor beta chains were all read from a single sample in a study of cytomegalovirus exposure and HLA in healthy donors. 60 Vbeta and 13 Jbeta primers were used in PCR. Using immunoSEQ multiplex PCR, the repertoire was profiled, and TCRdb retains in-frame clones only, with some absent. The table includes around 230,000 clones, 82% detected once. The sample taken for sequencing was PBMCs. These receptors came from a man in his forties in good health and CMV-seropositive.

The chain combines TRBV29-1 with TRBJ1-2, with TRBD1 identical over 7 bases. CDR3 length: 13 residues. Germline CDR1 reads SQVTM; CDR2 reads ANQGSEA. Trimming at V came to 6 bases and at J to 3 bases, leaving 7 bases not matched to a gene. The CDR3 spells CSVGDSRDYGYTF. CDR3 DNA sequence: TGCAGCGTCGGGGACAGCAGAGACTATGGCTACACCTTC.

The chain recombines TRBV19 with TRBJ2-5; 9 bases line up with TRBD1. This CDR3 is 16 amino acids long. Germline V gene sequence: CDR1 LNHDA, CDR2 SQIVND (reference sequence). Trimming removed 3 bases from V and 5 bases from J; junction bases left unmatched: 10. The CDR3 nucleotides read TGTGCCAGTAGTATCCGAAGGGTGGACAGGGGTGAGACCCAGTACTTC. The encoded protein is CASSIRRVDRGETQYF.

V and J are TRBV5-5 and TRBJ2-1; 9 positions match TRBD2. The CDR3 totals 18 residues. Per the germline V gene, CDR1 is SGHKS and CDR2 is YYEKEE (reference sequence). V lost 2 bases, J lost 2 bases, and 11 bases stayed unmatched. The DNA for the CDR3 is TGTGCCAGCAGCTTAACCCTGCTATCTAGCGGGACCTACAATGAGCAGTTCTTC. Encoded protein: CASSLTLLSSGTYNEQFF.

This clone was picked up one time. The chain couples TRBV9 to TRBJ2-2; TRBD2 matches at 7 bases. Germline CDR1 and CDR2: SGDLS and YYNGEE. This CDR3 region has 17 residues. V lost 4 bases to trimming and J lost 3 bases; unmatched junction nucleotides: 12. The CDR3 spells CASSLHRGDRHTGELFF. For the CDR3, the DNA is TGTGCCAGCAGCCTCCACCGGGGGGACCGACACACCGGGGAGCTGTTTTTT.

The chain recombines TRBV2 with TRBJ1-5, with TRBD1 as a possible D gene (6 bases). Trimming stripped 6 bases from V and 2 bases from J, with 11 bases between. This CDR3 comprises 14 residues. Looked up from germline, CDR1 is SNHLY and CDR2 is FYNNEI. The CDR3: CASSTGHRNQPQHF. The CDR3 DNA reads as TGTGCCAGCAGCACGGGACATCGCAATCAGCCCCAGCATTTT.

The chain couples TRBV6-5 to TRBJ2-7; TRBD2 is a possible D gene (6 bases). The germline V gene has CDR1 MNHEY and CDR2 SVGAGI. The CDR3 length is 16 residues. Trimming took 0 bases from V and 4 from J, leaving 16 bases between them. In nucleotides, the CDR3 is TGTGCCAGCAGTTACTCCAGGTTAGCGGAACTATACGAGCAGTACGTC. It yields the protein CASSYSRLAELYEQYV.

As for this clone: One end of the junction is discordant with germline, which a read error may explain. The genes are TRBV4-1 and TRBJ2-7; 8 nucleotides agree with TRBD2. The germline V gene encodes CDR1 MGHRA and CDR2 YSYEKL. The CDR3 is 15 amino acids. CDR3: CASSQDSWEAGEVVF. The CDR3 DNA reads TGCGCCAGCAGCCAAGATTCATGGGAAGCGGGAGAGGTGGTCTTC.

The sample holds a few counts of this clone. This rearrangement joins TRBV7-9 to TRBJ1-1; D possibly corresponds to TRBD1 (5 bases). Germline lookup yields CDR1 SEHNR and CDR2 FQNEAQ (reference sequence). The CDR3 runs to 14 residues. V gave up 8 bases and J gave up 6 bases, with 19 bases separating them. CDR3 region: CASYDGGGRAEAFF. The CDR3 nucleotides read TGTGCCAGCTATGATGGCGGGGGAAGGGCTGAAGCTTTCTTT.